This entry lists 21 T cell receptor beta chains sequenced from one sample in a study of cytomegalovirus exposure and HLA in healthy donors. Vbeta (60) and Jbeta (13) primers were used in the PCR. The assay was immunoSEQ multiplex PCR, and TCRdb's table has in-frame clones only and misses some. The sample has some 100,000 clones, roughly two thirds seen once. Sequenced sample: PBMCs. The receptors shown here come from a woman between 50 and 59 years old in good health and CMV-seropositive.

This clone was counted only a few times. The gene calls are TRBV30 and TRBJ2-3; D perhaps matches TRBD2 (5 bases). Looked up from germline, CDR1 is GTSNPN and CDR2 is SVGIG (reference sequence). This CDR3 has 16 amino acids. V dropped 0 bases and J dropped 2 bases, with 15 bases sitting between them. The CDR3 DNA reads TGTGCCTGGAGTGTAACGAGGACTTCTCACACAGATACGCAGTATTTT. Translated, it gives CAWSVTRTSHTDTQYF.

In its sample, this clone was seen once. V usage is TRBV5-4 and J usage is TRBJ1-2; D is perhaps TRBD1 (5 bases). V was shortened by 3 bases and J by 1 base, with 10 bases between the two germline ends. This CDR3 is 14 amino acids long. The germline V gene encodes CDR1 SGHNT and CDR2 YYREEE (reference sequence). CDR3 sequence: CASSYPGGNYGYTF. The CDR3 nucleotides are TGTGCCAGCAGCTATCCCGGGGGTAACTATGGCTACACCTTC.

This chain uses TRBV7-6 with TRBJ2-2; D perhaps matches TRBD1 (5 bases). The CDR3 covers 14 residues. In germline, CDR1 is SGHVS, CDR2 FNYEAQ. V lost 5 bases and J lost 10, with 17 bases in between. This chain's CDR3 is CASSVADMHAELFF. DNA of the CDR3: TGTGCCAGCAGCGTGGCGGACATGCACGCGGAGCTGTTTTTT.

The rearrangement links TRBV27 to TRBJ2-1; D not certain. The germline gives CDR1 MNHEY, CDR2 SMNVEV (reference sequence). Trimming stripped 2 bases from V and 2 bases from J, with 4 bases between. CDR3 length equals 13 residues. CDR3 protein: CASSLSPYNEQFF. CDR3 bases: TGTGCCAGCAGTTTAAGCCCCTACAATGAGCAGTTCTTC.

This clone was detected a few times. The chain carries TRBV9 and TRBJ2-3, with 9 bases lining up with TRBD2. Germline V gives CDR1 SGDLS, CDR2 YYNGEE. The junction had 9 bases not matched to a gene; V was cut back by 3 bases and J by 4 bases. This CDR3 region has 16 residues. The CDR3 loop reads CASSALAGGYSDTQYF. In nucleotides, the CDR3 is TGTGCCAGCAGCGCCTTGGCGGGAGGGTATTCAGATACGCAGTATTTT.

The rearrangement links TRBV9 to TRBJ1-3; TRBD1 might be the D (5 bases). Trimming left V 1 base short and J 3 bases short, with 11 bases between. The CDR3 covers 15 residues. Germline CDR1 SGDLS, CDR2 YYNGEE. CDR3 bases: TGTGCCAGCAGCGTACAGGGTACGATTGGAAACACCATATATTTT. It codes for CASSVQGTIGNTIYF.

This clone was detected a few times. The genes are TRBV28 and TRBJ2-1, with TRBD2 matching over 12 bases. This CDR3 region has 18 residues. From germline, CDR1 is MDHEN and CDR2 SYDVKM. The V and J ends lost 0 bases and 4 bases, in that order; junction bases with no gene match: 7. The CDR3 coding sequence is TGTGCCAGCAGTTTATGGGGGGAACTAGCGGGAGGTTACAATGAGCAGTTCTTC. Translating it yields CASSLWGELAGGYNEQFF.

The chain employs TRBV19 and TRBJ1-1, with D possibly TRBD1 on 5 matching bases. CDR3 length: 14 amino acids. The germline V and J ends were trimmed by 1 base and 6 bases, with 12 bases remaining between them. From germline, CDR1 is LNHDA and CDR2 SQIVND (reference sequence). The CDR3 nucleotides are TGTGCCAGTAGTATAGGGGGGGGAGGCCCTGAAGCTTTCTTT. This translates into CASSIGGGGPEAFF.

This clone occurred once. The V and J genes are TRBV27 and TRBJ2-5; possibly TRBD2 for D (6 bases). The CDR3 sequence is 12 residues long. CDR1 is MNHEY, CDR2 SMNVEV, per germline (reference sequence). The V gene lost 8 bases and the J gene lost 5 bases, with 12 bases spanning the gap. The CDR3 DNA is TGTGCCAGCCGGAACCGGGGGGAGACCCAGTACTTC. Amino acid sequence: CASRNRGETQYF.

The chain employs TRBV29-1 and TRBJ2-2; D not resolved. CDR3 length equals 11 residues. V lost 4 bases, J lost 4 bases, and 4 bases lay in between. The germline V gene has CDR1 SQVTM and CDR2 ANQGSEA. The CDR3 reads CSVAVTGELFF. CDR3 in DNA: TGCAGCGTTGCAGTCACCGGGGAGCTGTTTTTT.

This chain connects TRBV21-1 to TRBJ2-1; the table gives TRBD2 as D, unverified against the DNA. TRBV21-1 is noted as a pseudogene. This CDR3 is 14 amino acids long. CDR3 sequence (DNA): TGTGCCAGCAAGAAGCGGGAGATTTACAATGAGCAGTTCTTC. Its protein product is CASKKREIYNEQFF.

This clone is deemed medium-sized. The chain is built from TRBV28 and TRBJ1-5; 8 nucleotides align to TRBD1. CDR3 size: 15 residues. Germline CDR1 and CDR2: MDHEN and SYDVKM. The V and J ends lost 6 bases and 7 bases, in that order; junction bases with no gene match: 11. CDR3 region: CASSFFGQGGQPQHF. For the CDR3, the DNA is TGTGCCAGCAGCTTCTTCGGACAGGGAGGGCAGCCCCAGCATTTT.

This rearrangement joins TRBV7-9 to TRBJ2-5; 7 bases fit TRBD1. V shed 1 base and J 4 bases; nucleotides not matched to a gene: 3. The germline V gene encodes CDR1 SEHNR and CDR2 FQNEAQ (reference sequence). The CDR3 covers 14 residues. The CDR3 DNA is TGTGCCAGCAGCTTAGAAGGGACAGTAGAGACCCAGTACTTC. Its protein is CASSLEGTVETQYF.

The CDR3 sequence is CASSLNQGVTDTQYF. CDR3 DNA sequence: TGTGCCAGCAGTTTAAATCAGGGGGTCACAGATACGCAGTATTTT. V gene TRBV27 combines with J gene TRBJ2-3; 7 bases are a match to TRBD1. V trimming: 2 bases; J trimming: 2 bases; junction bases outside the gene matches: 4. The CDR3 has 15 residues. Per the germline V gene, CDR1 is MNHEY and CDR2 is SMNVEV (reference sequence).

About this clone itself: Other DNA sequences from this sample encode an identical CDR3 as well. The V and J genes are TRBV29-1 and TRBJ2-1, with D hard to call. Germline-derived CDR1 and CDR2 are SQVTM and ANQGSEA. CDR3 length: 15 residues. V was clipped by 3 bases and J by 6 bases, with 18 bases between them. The CDR3 here is CSVDPPGLGANEQFF. The CDR3 coding sequence is TGCAGCGTTGACCCACCCGGGTTAGGAGCCAATGAGCAGTTCTTC.

The chain has TRBV5-4 and TRBJ2-7; 8 bases line up with TRBD2. CDR1 and CDR2 (germline): SGHNT, YYREEE (reference sequence). The CDR3 has 15 amino acids. V lost 0 bases, J lost 2 bases, and 4 bases stayed unmatched. The CDR3 DNA reads as TGTGCCAGCAGCTTGGCCGGGCGGGAGGCCTACGAGCAGTACTTC. Its translation: CASSLAGREAYEQYF.

The count of this clone is one. V gene TRBV10-2 combines with J gene TRBJ2-1, with 7 bases identical to TRBD2. V was pared by 7 bases and J by 7 bases, with 7 bases of the junction left unmatched. The CDR3 consists of 13 residues. Germline CDR1 WSHSY, CDR2 SAAADI. In DNA form, the CDR3 reads TGCGCCAGCAATACACTAGCGACTAATGAGCAGTTCTTC. This gives the protein CASNTLATNEQFF.

V is TRBV28 and J is TRBJ2-7; D is unresolved. This CDR3 has 12 amino acids. Trimming stripped 10 bases from V and 4 bases from J, with 14 bases between. The germline V gene encodes CDR1 MDHEN and CDR2 SYDVKM. CDR3 coding DNA: TGTGCCACTAGGTCGGTCCCATACGAGCAGTACTTC. It codes for CATRSVPYEQYF.

This clone turned up a few times. The chain is built from TRBV2 and TRBJ2-7; no firm D call. The germline CDR1 and CDR2 sequences are SNHLY and FYNNEI. The CDR3 is 12 amino acids. The V gene lost 4 bases and the J gene lost 4 bases, with 8 bases spanning the gap. The DNA for the CDR3 is TGTGCCAGCAGTGCAAACGGGTACGAGCAGTACTTC. It is translated as CASSANGYEQYF.

In nucleotides, the CDR3 is TGTGCCAGTATGCGAGAGGGACTAGCGGGGCAAGAGACCCAGTACTTC. Translated: CASMREGLAGQETQYF. The chain recombines TRBV19 with TRBJ2-5; 13 nucleotides line up with TRBD2. Per germline, CDR1 LNHDA and CDR2 SQIVND (reference sequence). The length of the CDR3 is 16 residues. Unmatched junction bases numbered 7, after V lost 7 bases and J lost 2 bases.

This chain uses TRBV7-9 with TRBJ2-2; TRBD2 matches at 10 bases. Germline trimming cut 3 bases from V and 2 bases from J; bases unmatched to any gene: 3. The germline V gene encodes CDR1 SEHNR and CDR2 FQNEAQ (reference sequence). The CDR3 extends over 16 amino acids. CDR3 nucleotides: TGTGCCAGCAGCTTTACTAGCGGGGTAAACACCGGGGAGCTGTTTTTT. Translating it yields CASSFTSGVNTGELFF.